A single sample gave rise to the 19 T cell receptor beta chains below, sequenced in a study of T cell clonotyping in hematopoietic cell transplantation. Generated by immunoSEQ multiplex PCR, the TCRdb table keeps only in-frame clones and is missing some. Counted here are more than 65,000 clones, about 94% occurring once; the ten biggest clones make up roughly 1.7%. Input material: peripheral blood mononuclear cells. All receptors derive from a middle-aged man in good health. Some clones in this sample may be carry-over from other donors' samples.

The CDR3 reads CASSSGYEQYF. The CDR3 DNA is TGTGCCAGCAGTAGTGGCTACGAGCAGTACTTC. The chain couples TRBV14 to TRBJ2-7; the D is unclear. This CDR3 has 11 amino acids. Germline V gene sequence: CDR1 SGHDN, CDR2 FVKESK. Trimming took 6 bases from V and 3 from J, leaving 6 bases between them.

The V and J genes are TRBV5-5 and TRBJ1-5; TRBD1 agrees at 9 bases. The trim removed 4 bases at V and 11 bases at J, leaving 13 bases unmatched. Germline V lookup: CDR1 SGHKS, CDR2 YYEKEE (reference sequence). There are 15 residues in the CDR3. This CDR3 reads CASSDQGQGTRAQHF. CDR3 sequence (DNA): TGTGCCAGCAGCGACCAAGGACAGGGGACTAGAGCCCAGCATTTT.

The chain has TRBV7-8 and TRBJ2-5; D is unclear. The germline CDR1 and CDR2 sequences are SGHVS and FQNEAQ. There are 17 residues in the CDR3. Trimming removed 4 bases at V and 2 bases at J, with 20 bases between. The CDR3 DNA is TGTGCCAGCAGCTCAACTCCCAAGAGAAGGGCTCAAGAGACCCAGTACTTC. Amino acids: CASSSTPKRRAQETQYF.

This clone came up a few times. The V gene is TRBV29-1, the J gene TRBJ2-2; 7 nucleotides line up with TRBD2. This CDR3 contains 16 residues. The ends lost 5 bases at V and 0 bases at J; junction bases unmatched: 9. CDR1 SQVTM and CDR2 ANQGSEA come from the germline V gene. This CDR3 reads CSVQNLAASNTGELFF. The CDR3 bases are TGCAGCGTTCAAAACCTAGCGGCCTCGAACACCGGGGAGCTGTTTTTT.

The chain carries TRBV7-8 and TRBJ1-5, with a weak D call TRBD1 (6 bases). Germline CDR1 SGHVS, CDR2 FQNEAQ. The V end lost 5 bases, the J end lost 5 bases, and 13 bases lay between the germline ends. This CDR3 comprises 14 residues. The CDR3 nucleotides are TGTGCCAGCAGCCCGGGGGGCCTAGATCAGCCCCAGCATTTT. This gives the protein CASSPGGLDQPQHF.

The chain recombines TRBV7-9 with TRBJ1-2; 7 bases are shared with TRBD1. V lost 0 bases, J lost 4 bases, and 14 bases stayed unmatched. The CDR3 has 18 residues. CDR1 is SEHNR, CDR2 FQNEAQ, per germline (reference sequence). This CDR3 reads CASSLAGRGSEMGYGYTF. The CDR3 DNA reads as TGTGCCAGCAGCTTAGCTGGCAGGGGGAGTGAGATGGGCTATGGCTACACCTTC.

The genes are TRBV27 and TRBJ1-5; D not certain. This CDR3 comprises 13 residues. Germline V gives CDR1 MNHEY, CDR2 SMNVEV (reference sequence). The V and J ends lost 5 bases and 6 bases respectively, with 11 bases between them. CDR3 DNA: TGTGCCAGCAGTCCGGGATGGGGTCAGCCCCAGCATTTT. It yields the protein CASSPGWGQPQHF.

The CDR3 nucleotides are TGCGCCAGCAGCCAAGATCCCAGGACGAGGAATTCACCCCTCCACTTT. This sequence encodes CASSQDPRTRNSPLHF. The chain combines TRBV4-1 with TRBJ1-6; D gene ambiguous. There are 16 residues in the CDR3. Germline CDR1 and CDR2: MGHRA and YSYEKL. V was pared by 0 bases and J by 7 bases, with 13 bases between.

The rearrangement links TRBV6-5 to TRBJ2-1; D is uncertain. CDR1 is MNHEY and CDR2 is SVGAGI in the germline V gene. The CDR3 has 14 amino acids. V lost 8 bases, J lost 3 bases, and 14 bases lay in between. CDR3 sequence: CASGKGISYNEQFF. The CDR3 coding sequence is TGTGCCAGCGGGAAAGGAATTAGCTACAATGAGCAGTTCTTC.

The rearrangement uses TRBV11-2 and TRBJ1-1; 10 bases map to TRBD1. Per the germline V gene, CDR1 is SGHAT and CDR2 is FQNNGV. The CDR3 has 17 amino acids. V shed 2 bases and J 3 bases; nucleotides not matched to a gene: 9. This CDR3 reads CASSLSETGGADTEAFF. CDR3 sequence (DNA): TGTGCCAGCAGCTTATCCGAGACAGGGGGCGCGGACACTGAAGCTTTCTTT.

The chain employs TRBV2 and TRBJ1-2; a possible D gene is TRBD1 (5 bases). V lost 3 bases to trimming and J lost 4 bases, with 12 bases between them. Germline assignment: CDR1 SNHLY and CDR2 FYNNEI. There are 14 residues in the CDR3. CDR3 loop: CASSEGRVFYGYTF. DNA of the CDR3: TGTGCCAGCAGTGAGGGCAGGGTATTCTATGGCTACACCTTC. The full variable domain, rest sourced from reference TRBV2 and TRBJ1-2, is EPEVTQTPSHQVTQMGQEVILRCVPISNHLYFYWYRQILGQKVEFLVSFYNNEISEKSEIFDDQFSVERPDGSNFTLKIRSTKLEDSAMYFCASSEGRVFYGYTFGSGTRLTVV.

This chain links TRBV6-6 with TRBJ2-7; D gene ambiguous. The V and J ends lost 0 bases and 3 bases respectively, with 15 bases between them. CDR1 MNHNY and CDR2 SVGAGI come from the germline V gene (reference sequence). CDR3 size: 16 residues. The CDR3, as DNA: TGTGCCAGCAGTTACTCCTCGGCTACCACCGGCTACGAGCAGTACTTC. It codes for CASSYSSATTGYEQYF.

The J gene is TRBJ2-7, the V gene TRBV6-5; 10 bases fit TRBD1. The CDR3 sequence is 16 residues long. Germline assignment: CDR1 MNHEY and CDR2 SVGAGI. V lost 6 bases, J lost 5 bases, and 13 bases stayed unmatched. CDR3 residues: CASRYKPGQGLNEQYF. Written as DNA, the CDR3 is TGTGCCAGCAGATACAAACCGGGACAGGGGTTGAACGAGCAGTACTTC.

This chain connects TRBV25-1 to TRBJ1-5; no clear D. Germline CDR1 reads MGHDK; CDR2 reads SYGVNS. CDR3 length: 14 residues. The ends were cut back, 8 bases at V and 6 bases at J, with 17 bases in the middle. As DNA, the CDR3 is TGTGCCAGCGGGCCTGGTATAGGTTTTCAGCCCCAGCATTTT. It translates to CASGPGIGFQPQHF. The complete variable domain, with remaining parts taken from reference TRBV25-1 and TRBJ1-5, reads EADIYQTPRYLVIGTGKKITLECSQTMGHDKMYWYQQDPGMELHLIHYSYGVNSTEKGDLSSESTVSRIRTEHFPLTLESARPSHTSQYLCASGPGIGFQPQHFGDGTRLSIL.

The genes are TRBV5-5 and TRBJ1-1, with a weak D call TRBD1 (6 bases). The V end lost 2 bases, the J end lost 4 bases, and 9 bases lay between the germline ends. CDR3 length: 13 amino acids. Germline assignment: CDR1 SGHKS and CDR2 YYEKEE (reference sequence). The CDR3 here is CASSLEGGTEAFF. DNA for the CDR3: TGTGCCAGCAGCTTAGAAGGGGGCACTGAAGCTTTCTTT.

The chain combines TRBV11-3 with TRBJ2-2, with 8 bases that match TRBD1. This CDR3 is 17 amino acids long. The germline V gene encodes CDR1 SGHNT and CDR2 YENEEA. The V segment lost 1 base and the J segment 5 bases; nucleotides outside the gene matches: 9. The DNA of the CDR3 is TGTGCCAGCAGCTTAGGCCCCAGGGGGCTAGGAACCGGGGAGCTGTTTTTT. The encoded protein is CASSLGPRGLGTGELFF.

The chain uses TRBV29-1 and TRBJ2-2, with D maybe TRBD1 (5 bases). CDR1 is SQVTM and CDR2 is ANQGSEA in the germline V gene. The CDR3 loop spans 14 amino acids. V dropped 3 bases and J dropped 4 bases, with 12 bases sitting between them. The CDR3: CSVESGKGTGELFF. The DNA of the CDR3 is TGCAGCGTTGAGTCAGGGAAGGGCACCGGGGAGCTGTTTTTT.

The V gene is TRBV18, the J gene TRBJ2-5; the match to TRBD2 covers 8 bases. After removal of 0 bases from V and 4 bases from J, the junction contained 4 bases not matched to a gene. The CDR3 contains 15 residues. CDR1 KGHSH and CDR2 LQKENI come from the germline V gene. The CDR3, as DNA: TGTGCCAGCTCACCACCGTCCGGGAGGGGAGAGACCCAGTACTTC. Translated: CASSPPSGRGETQYF. The entire variable domain, with the rest obtained from reference TRBV18 and TRBJ2-5, is as follows: NAGVMQNPRHLVRRRGQEARLRCSPMKGHSHVYWYRQLPEEGLKFMVYLQKENIIDESGMPKERFSAEFPKEGPSILRIQQVVRGDSAAYFCASSPPSGRGETQYFGPGTRLLVL.

The chain's CDR3 is CASSGGQGRYGYTF. In nucleotides, the CDR3 is TGTGCCAGCAGTGGCGGGCAGGGGAGATATGGCTACACCTTC. V gene TRBV6-1 combines with J gene TRBJ1-2; D is perhaps TRBD1 (6 bases). The CDR3 loop spans 14 amino acids. Germline V lookup: CDR1 MNHNS, CDR2 SASEGT. Trimming left V 4 bases short and J 5 bases short, with 14 bases between.